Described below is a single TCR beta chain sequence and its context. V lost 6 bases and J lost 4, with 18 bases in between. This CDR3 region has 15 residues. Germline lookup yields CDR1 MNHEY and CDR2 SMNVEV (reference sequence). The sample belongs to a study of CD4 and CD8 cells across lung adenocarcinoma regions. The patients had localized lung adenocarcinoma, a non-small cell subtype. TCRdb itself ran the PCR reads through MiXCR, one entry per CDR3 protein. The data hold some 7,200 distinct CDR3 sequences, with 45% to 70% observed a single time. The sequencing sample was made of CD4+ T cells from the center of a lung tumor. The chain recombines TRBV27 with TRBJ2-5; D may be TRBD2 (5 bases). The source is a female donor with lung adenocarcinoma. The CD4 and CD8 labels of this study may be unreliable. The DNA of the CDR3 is TGTGCCAGCAGGCCAACTAGGGCAACCGGAGAGACCCAGTACTTC. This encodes CASRPTRATGETQYF.